These 25 T cell receptor beta chains came from one sample sequenced in a study of cytomegalovirus exposure and HLA in healthy donors. 60 Vbeta and 13 Jbeta primers were used in PCR. Measured with immunoSEQ multiplex PCR; TCRdb has only the in-frame clones, and not every one. Among about 140,000 clones listed, roughly 80% were seen once. The sequencing sample was made of PBMCs. The source is a woman in her forties in good health and CMV-seronegative.

The V and J genes are TRBV2 and TRBJ1-1; 7 bases are a match to TRBD1. V gave up 5 bases and J gave up 4 bases; unmatched junction bases: 4. Per germline, CDR1 SNHLY and CDR2 FYNNEI. There are 13 residues in the CDR3. The CDR3 DNA reads TGTGCCAGCAGTCGGACAGGACCCACTGAAGCTTTCTTT. Translating gives CASSRTGPTEAFF.

V is TRBV4-2 and J is TRBJ2-5; D possibly corresponds to TRBD2 (6 bases). V was clipped by 4 bases and J by 4 bases, with 19 bases between them. The germline gives CDR1 LGHNA, CDR2 YNFKEQ. The CDR3 runs to 16 residues. The CDR3 sequence: CASSPYGRPEGETQYF. The CDR3 DNA sequence: TGTGCCAGCAGCCCCTACGGGCGGCCGGAGGGAGAGACCCAGTACTTC.

This chain uses TRBV28 with TRBJ2-1; 9 bases line up with TRBD1. The CDR3 is 16 residues long. The V segment lost 4 bases and the J segment 5 bases; nucleotides outside the gene matches: 9. The germline gives CDR1 MDHEN, CDR2 SYDVKM. DNA for the CDR3: TGTGCCAGCAGTTACCCACAGGGGGCTACCAACAATGAGCAGTTCTTC. Protein product: CASSYPQGATNNEQFF.

This chain joins TRBV5-1 and TRBJ2-7, with D unclear. CDR3 length: 12 amino acids. Germline CDR1 is SGHRS and CDR2 is YFSETQ. Trimming left V 1 base short and J 5 bases short, with 7 bases between. The CDR3 region has the DNA TGCGCCAGCAGCTTGACTCGGGACGAGCAGTACTTC. Residues: CASSLTRDEQYF.

The DNA for the CDR3 is TGTGCCAGCAGACTACAGGGTAGAGAGAACACTGAAGCTTTCTTT. It specifies CASRLQGRENTEAFF. The chain has TRBV2 and TRBJ1-1; the D gene is possibly TRBD1 (6 bases). Germline CDR1 and CDR2: SNHLY and FYNNEI. V shed 6 bases and J shed 1 base, with 15 bases lying between them. The CDR3 spans 15 residues.

The chain uses TRBV19 and TRBJ2-7; no clear D. Germline CDR1 LNHDA, CDR2 SQIVND (reference sequence). This CDR3 region has 14 residues. Trimming left V 1 base short and J 1 base short, with 8 bases between. The CDR3 sequence: CASSIGADSYEQYF. CDR3 sequence (DNA): TGTGCCAGTAGTATAGGTGCAGATTCCTACGAGCAGTACTTC.

This rearrangement joins TRBV19 to TRBJ2-3; no reliable D call. Germline V CDR1 and CDR2: LNHDA, SQIVND (reference sequence). Trimming cost V 1 base and J 2 bases, with 7 bases left between them. The length of the CDR3 is 14 residues. The CDR3 coding sequence is TGTGCCAGTAGTATAGGCAGGAACACAGATACGCAGTATTTT. It encodes CASSIGRNTDTQYF.

The chain is built from TRBV30 and TRBJ1-2; possible D gene TRBD1, 6 bases. The CDR3 contains 13 residues. V lost 2 bases to trimming and J lost 3 bases, with 10 bases between them. The germline V gene has CDR1 GTSNPN and CDR2 SVGIG (reference sequence). The chain's CDR3 is CAWSWAGDYGYTF. CDR3 nucleotide sequence: TGTGCCTGGAGTTGGGCAGGGGACTATGGCTACACCTTC.

This clone was recorded once. This chain links TRBV16 with TRBJ1-1, with D possibly matching TRBD1 (6 bases). Trimming took off 3 bases at V and 3 bases at J, with 11 bases between the two ends. This CDR3 has 14 amino acids. Germline assignment: CDR1 KGHSY and CDR2 FQNENV. The CDR3 protein is CASSHNRDHTEAFF. As DNA, the CDR3 is TGTGCCAGCAGCCATAACAGGGATCACACTGAAGCTTTCTTT.

V usage is TRBV2 and J usage is TRBJ1-3; D remains ambiguous. V gave up 4 bases and J gave up 1 base, with 5 bases separating them. This CDR3 is built from 13 residues. Looked up from germline, CDR1 is SNHLY and CDR2 is FYNNEI. The CDR3 nucleotides are TGTGCCAGCAGTGCGAGGTCTGGAAACACCATATATTTT. Amino acid sequence: CASSARSGNTIYF.

The rearrangement uses TRBV28 and TRBJ1-5, with no clear D. Germline V CDR1 and CDR2: MDHEN, SYDVKM. The CDR3 extends over 15 amino acids. V was pared by 5 bases and J by 0 bases, with 11 bases between. The CDR3 DNA reads TGTGCCAGCAGTAAACAGACGTATAGCAATCAGCCCCAGCATTTT. It codes for CASSKQTYSNQPQHF.

CDR3 bases: TGTGCCAGCAGCCTCGGGGTGAACACTGAAGCTTTCTTT. Protein: CASSLGVNTEAFF. This sequence joins TRBV13 and TRBJ1-1; no clear D gene. Germline CDR1 is PRHDT and CDR2 is FYEKMQ (reference sequence). The CDR3 has 13 residues. Trimming took off 5 bases at V and 0 bases at J, with 7 bases between the two ends.

V and J are TRBV7-8 and TRBJ1-1, with TRBD1 identical over 9 bases. In germline, CDR1 is SGHVS, CDR2 FQNEAQ. The CDR3 loop spans 14 amino acids. Trimming cost V 5 bases and J 11 bases; bases outside gene matches: 12. In DNA form, the CDR3 reads TGTGCCAGCAGCCGGAACCGGGACAGGGAGAGGGCTTTCTTT. It codes for CASSRNRDRERAFF. The entire variable domain, with the rest obtained from reference TRBV7-8 and TRBJ1-1, is as follows: GAGVSQSPRYKVAKRGQDVALRCDPISGHVSLFWYQQALGQGPEFLTYFQNEAQLDKSGLPSDRFFAERPEGSVSTLKIQRTQQEDSAVYLCASSRNRDRERAFFGQGTRLTVV.

The rearrangement uses TRBV6-6 and TRBJ1-1; D is unclear. Trimming shortened V by 4 bases and J by 5 bases, and 17 bases separated the two germline ends. CDR1 is MNHNY and CDR2 is SVGAGI in the germline V gene (reference sequence). The CDR3 covers 15 residues. CDR3 bases: TGTGCCAGCAGTTCCCCGGACCGGAGGTGGACTGAAGCTTTCTTT. Its protein product is CASSSPDRRWTEAFF.

The chain links TRBV4-1 to TRBJ2-1; weak D call: TRBD1 (5 bases). The CDR3 is 14 residues long. Trimming stripped 6 bases from V and 7 bases from J, with 16 bases between. Germline assignment: CDR1 MGHRA and CDR2 YSYEKL. DNA of the CDR3: TGCGCCAGCAGGCATATCTCAAGGGGTAATGAGCAGTTCTTC. The encoded protein is CASRHISRGNEQFF.

The chain couples TRBV5-4 to TRBJ1-1; 7 positions match TRBD1. V was pared by 4 bases and J by 6 bases, with 6 bases of the junction left unmatched. The germline V gene has CDR1 SGHNT and CDR2 YYREEE (reference sequence). The length of the CDR3 is 13 residues. The DNA of the CDR3 is TGTGCCAGCAGCCCGAAGGGGGCGGCTGAAGCTTTCTTT. Translated, it gives CASSPKGAAEAFF.

CDR3 amino acids: CSAGGRGKYGYTF. DNA for the CDR3: TGCAGCGCTGGGGGCAGGGGGAAGTATGGCTACACCTTC. This chain links TRBV29-1 with TRBJ1-2, with TRBD1 matching 7 bases. The trim removed 7 bases at V and 5 bases at J, leaving 10 bases unmatched. Germline CDR1 SQVTM, CDR2 ANQGSEA. This CDR3 is 13 amino acids long. The full variable domain, with the rest looked up from reference TRBV29-1 and TRBJ1-2, is SAVISQKPSRDICQRGTSLTIQCQVDSQVTMMFWYRQQPGQSLTLIATANQGSEATYESGFVIDKFPISRPNLTFSTLTVSNMSPEDSSIYLCSAGGRGKYGYTFGSGTRLTVV.

This chain joins TRBV5-1 and TRBJ1-1; 8 bases map to TRBD1. With V trimmed by 4 bases and J by 8 bases, 13 bases remained unmatched. CDR3 length equals 15 residues. Germline V gives CDR1 SGHRS, CDR2 YFSETQ. The CDR3 region has the DNA TGCGCCAGCAGCCCCGATGGGACAGGTGGGTTCGAAGCTTTCTTT. Translating it yields CASSPDGTGGFEAFF.

Turning to this clone: The sample contains more than one DNA sequence encoding this CDR3. The chain combines TRBV5-4 with TRBJ2-7; D unclear. Between the trimmed V and J ends, which lost 0 bases and 2 bases, there was a span of 6 bases. This CDR3 is 13 amino acids long. CDR1 SGHNT and CDR2 YYREEE come from the germline V gene (reference sequence). Written as DNA, the CDR3 is TGTGCCAGCAGCTTGGGCGGAACCTACGAGCAGTACTTC. Protein sequence: CASSLGGTYEQYF.

The DNA for the CDR3 is TGTGCCAGCAGTACAGGACAGGGGGAGATGTATGGCTACACCTTC. This translates into CASSTGQGEMYGYTF. V is TRBV6-1 and J is TRBJ1-2; 10 nucleotides agree with TRBD1. Germline CDR1 and CDR2: MNHNS and SASEGT. This CDR3 contains 15 residues. V gave up 5 bases and J gave up 5 bases; unmatched junction bases: 8.

This clone was detected a few times. This chain links TRBV19 with TRBJ1-2; possibly TRBD1 for D (6 bases). Germline V gene lookup returns CDR1 LNHDA and CDR2 SQIVND (reference sequence). This CDR3 has 16 amino acids. Trimming removed 5 bases from V and 4 bases from J, with 20 bases in between. CDR3 DNA: TGTGCCAGTAGTTATCCCGGGACACCCCGGGGCTATGGCTACACCTTC. Translation: CASSYPGTPRGYGYTF.

Turning to this clone: The sample contains more than one DNA sequence encoding this CDR3. The V gene is TRBV29-1, the J gene TRBJ1-1; no reliable D call. There are 13 residues in the CDR3. Trimming cost V 4 bases and J 2 bases, with 11 bases left between them. CDR1 SQVTM and CDR2 ANQGSEA come from the germline V gene. The CDR3 spells CSVVPRGNTEAFF. In DNA form, the CDR3 reads TGCAGCGTTGTTCCTCGGGGAAACACTGAAGCTTTCTTT.

This clone was found a few times. The chain carries TRBV6-1 and TRBJ2-7, with 9 bases lining up with TRBD1. This CDR3 contains 16 residues. Germline V gene data show CDR1 as MNHNS and CDR2 as SASEGT. J gave up 1 base and V 2 bases, and 6 bases lay outside the gene matches. CDR3 in amino acids: CASSEQTGGGSYEQYF. CDR3 nucleotides: TGTGCCAGCAGTGAACAGACAGGGGGAGGTTCCTACGAGCAGTACTTC.

This clone was observed a single time. The chain carries TRBV6-1 and TRBJ1-5; tentatively, D is TRBD1 (5 bases). Germline V gene sequence: CDR1 MNHNS, CDR2 SASEGT. Trimming took off 6 bases at V and 2 bases at J, with 14 bases between the two ends. This CDR3 is 15 amino acids long. The CDR3: CASSPTGERNQPQHF. CDR3 coding DNA: TGTGCCAGCAGCCCTACGGGGGAACGCAATCAGCCCCAGCATTTT.

This chain uses TRBV6-1 with TRBJ1-2; D is possibly TRBD1 (5 bases). The CDR3 runs to 12 residues. Looked up from germline, CDR1 is MNHNS and CDR2 is SASEGT. Trimming left V 1 base short and J 10 bases short, with 10 bases between. The CDR3 reads CASSEGGVYYTF. DNA for the CDR3: TGTGCCAGCAGTGAAGGGGGGGTCTACTACACCTTC.